The 9 T cell receptor beta chains in this list originate from one sample, sequenced in a study of monozygotic twins with inflammatory bowel disease. TCRdb reprocessed the 5' RACE reads and keeps a single row for each CDR3 protein, giving no DNA. The listing records hundreds of thousands of distinct CDR3 sequences. The sequenced sample consisted of blood. The receptors come from a human donor with ulcerative colitis or Crohn's disease, or a healthy co-twin of an affected twin (not recorded which).

The V gene is TRBV7-2, the J gene TRBJ2-3; TCRdb calls TRBD1, which cannot be checked without DNA. Germline V gene sequence: CDR1 SGHTA, CDR2 FQGNSA. This CDR3 has 16 residues. This chain's CDR3 is CASSWTGTGVGDTQYF.

CDR3 region: CASSLVGQGGWRQFF. The chain carries TRBV5-6 and TRBJ2-1; TCRdb gives TRBD1 as the D gene, but with no DNA this cannot be confirmed. Looked up from germline, CDR1 is SGHDT and CDR2 is YYEEEE. The CDR3 spans 15 residues.

The CDR3 spells CASSQDGTRGGNTGELFF. The genes are TRBV4-1 and TRBJ2-2; checking the TCRdb D call of TRBD2 is not possible without DNA. Germline V CDR1 and CDR2: MGHRA, YSYEKL. The CDR3 runs 18 residues.

The gene calls are TRBV9 and TRBJ2-1; TCRdb outputs TRBD2, but without DNA this stays unchecked. This CDR3 has 15 amino acids. Germline V gene sequence: CDR1 SGDLS, CDR2 YYNGEE. The CDR3 reads CASSEGGREYNEQFF.

This CDR3 is CASSQSSGRFQGNTEAFF. The J gene is TRBJ1-1, the V gene TRBV23-1; TCRdb indicates TRBD1, and absent DNA this call remains unverified. TRBV23-1 is filed as an ORF, its function uncertain. This CDR3 has 18 residues.

V and J are TRBV20-1 and TRBJ2-1; the TRBD2 assignment by TCRdb is unverifiable without DNA. There are 15 residues in the CDR3. CDR1 and CDR2 from the germline V gene are DFQATT and SNEGSKA (reference sequence). The chain's CDR3 is CSAEAGTSGVNEQFF.

The chain is built from TRBV12-3 or TRBV12-4 and TRBJ2-1. There are 14 residues in the CDR3. CDR3 in amino acids: CASSSGSSYNEQFF.

The chain links TRBV29-1 to TRBJ2-6. CDR1 is SQVTM, CDR2 ANQGSEA, per germline. This CDR3 region has 14 residues. CDR3 in amino acids: CSVAGYSGANVLTF.

The chain combines TRBV28 with TRBJ1-3; TCRdb picks TRBD1, but there is no DNA to check that call. CDR3 length equals 17 residues. Germline CDR1 MDHEN, CDR2 SYDVKM. The CDR3: CASSKNPGQGARNTIYF.